This T cell receptor (beta chain) comes out of a study of blood T cell repertoires in COVID-19. About the study: In each case, the material was cDNA or gDNA derived from T cells, B-cell-depleted T cells, or PBMCs.

The CDR3 covers 16 residues. Germline values: CDR1 GTSNPN, CDR2 SVGIG (reference sequence). V gave up 0 bases and J gave up 0 bases, with 11 bases separating them. Study processing details: Nucleated cell counts were estimated from reference gene primer amplification. Sequenced by immunoSEQ multiplex PCR; TCRdb stores in-frame clones only, minus some. For V, J and clone size, that table is used; D and trimming come from the DNA. The sample consists of 260,000 or so clones, around 88% of them appearing once. V and J are TRBV30 and TRBJ1-4; no firm D call. The receptor comes from a man older than 75 with acute or convalescent COVID-19. The sequencing input was peripheral blood. The CDR3 nucleotides are TGTGCCTGGAGTGTACTTGGTGGAGCAACTAATGAAAAACTGTTTTTT. Translation: CAWSVLGGATNEKLFF.